This T cell receptor (beta chain) was sequenced for a study of T cells in Graves' hyperthyroidism and ophthalmopathy. Notes on the study in general: Most thyroid-expanded clonotypes above 0.001 were also found in blood. In the analysis, a 13 V-J model separated ophthalmopathy from stable hyperthyroidism.

About this clonotype itself: Its antigen is as yet unknown. A read error may account for a junction end that differs from germline.

The CDR3 totals 14 residues. CDR1 and CDR2 (germline): SEHNR, FQNEAQ (reference sequence). RNA transcripts provided the source from which TCR beta CDR3 regions were amplified. With the HTBI primer set, the TCR CDR3 went through a first round of RT-PCR. TCRdb re-analysed the multiplex PCR reads in MiXCR, keeping a single row per CDR3 protein. The data show about 700,000 distinct CDR3 sequences, roughly 46% seen once. Clinicians diagnosed patients from clinical symptoms, serum thyroxine and TRAb, thyroid ultrasound and orbital computed tomography. What was sequenced was peripheral blood or thyroid tissue (not recorded which). The rearrangement joins TRBV7-9 to TRBJ1-1; D might be TRBD1 (5 bases). The receptor was derived from an adult man with Graves' disease, either hyperthyroidism or ophthalmopathy (not recorded which). This CDR3 reads CASSLVQGRTEDFF. CDR3 in DNA: TGTGCCAGCAGCTTAGTCCAGGGTAGGACTGAAGATTTCTTT.